Listed below are T cell receptor beta chains from one sample, sequenced in a study of T cells in Graves' hyperthyroidism and ophthalmopathy. TCRdb re-analysed the multiplex PCR reads in MiXCR, keeping a single row per CDR3 protein. Here the sample spans about 320,000 distinct CDR3 sequences, approximately 17% being singletons. Sequenced sample: blood. Source of these receptors: a man aged 25-45 years with Graves' hyperthyroidism. Each CDR3 is given with its conserved first and last residue. Fields, in order: D gene, V gene, J gene, clone size, CDR3 DNA, CDR3 protein. A D gene is named only where the DNA matches it firmly. The size entry is marked missing in some rows and otherwise reads once, few, many or a size class.

D: NA; V: TRBV18; J: TRBJ2-7; size: many; DNA: TGTGCCAGCTCACCACGCAACGGAGATTCCTACGAGCAGTACTTC; CDR3: CASSPRNGDSYEQYF
D: NA; V: TRBV12-3/TRBV12-4; J: TRBJ2-4; size: many; DNA: TGTGCCAGCAGTTTATCTCTAGCCAAAAACATTCAGTACTTC; CDR3: CASSLSLAKNIQYF
D: NA; V: TRBV11-1; J: TRBJ2-3; size: many; DNA: TGTGCCAGCAGCCCGAGACGGGAGCAGTTCCCAGATACGCAGTATTTT; CDR3: CASSPRREQFPDTQYF
D: NA; V: TRBV5-1; J: TRBJ1-2; size: few; DNA: TGCGCCAGCAGCTCTCCCGGGACGGATTTCAACTATGGCTACACCTTC; CDR3: CASSSPGTDFNYGYTF
D: TRBD2; V: TRBV27; J: TRBJ2-3; size: many; DNA: TGTGCCAGCAGGAGTTTCGGGAGGGACCTTCTGACAGATACGCAGTATTTT; CDR3: CASRSFGRDLLTDTQYF
D: NA; V: TRBV30; J: TRBJ2-1; size: few; DNA: TGTGCCTGGAGTGTATTCTACAATGAGCAGTTCTTC; CDR3: CAWSVFYNEQFF
D: NA; V: TRBV5-6; J: TRBJ2-3; size: NA; DNA: TGTGCCAGCAGCTTGGTTGGTAGCGGAGGCACAGATACGCAGTATTTT; CDR3: CASSLVGSGGTDTQYF
D: TRBD2; V: TRBV28; J: TRBJ2-2; size: NA; DNA: TGTGCCAGCAGCTATCCGGGACTAGCGGGACCCGTATCCACCGGGGAGCTGTTTTTT; CDR3: CASSYPGLAGPVSTGELFF
D: NA; V: TRBV4-2; J: TRBJ2-7; size: few; DNA: TGTGCCAGCAGCCAAGATGCGTTAGACCCCTTGGAGCAGTACTTC; CDR3: CASSQDALDPLEQYF
D: NA; V: TRBV14; J: TRBJ1-3; size: few; DNA: TGTGCCAGCAGCCAAGGTCGGGGTCAGGGAAACACCATATATTTT; CDR3: CASSQGRGQGNTIYF
D: NA; V: TRBV30; J: TRBJ1-5; size: few; DNA: TGTGCCTGGAGTGTACACGGTGGGAGCAATCAGCCCCAGCATTTT; CDR3: CAWSVHGGSNQPQHF
D: NA; V: TRBV2; J: TRBJ2-7; size: NA; DNA: TGTGCCAGCAGTGAATGGAGAGCGGCGGAGGGAAGCTACGAGCAGTACTTC; CDR3: CASSEWRAAEGSYEQYF
D: NA; V: TRBV3-1; J: TRBJ1-1; size: NA; DNA: TGTGCCAGCAGCCACCGGGGCTTTTATGACACTGAAGCTTTCTTT; CDR3: CASSHRGFYDTEAFF
D: NA; V: TRBV24-1; J: TRBJ2-3; size: many; DNA: TGTGCCACCAGTGACCCGGGACTCACTCCTACGCAGTATTTT; CDR3: CATSDPGLTPTQYF
D: NA; V: TRBV6-6; J: TRBJ2-5; size: many; DNA: TGTGCCAGCAGTTACGTGGGGGCGGGTCAAGAGACCCAGTACTTC; CDR3: CASSYVGAGQETQYF
D: TRBD2; V: TRBV20-1; J: TRBJ2-5; size: many; DNA: TGCAGTGCTAGAAGCCTAGCGGGAAGACTAGGGGAGACCCAGTACTTC; CDR3: CSARSLAGRLGETQYF
D: TRBD2; V: TRBV9; J: TRBJ2-3; size: NA; DNA: TGTGCCAGCAGCGTATTAGCGGGAGACAGAGATACGCAGTATTTT; CDR3: CASSVLAGDRDTQYF
D: NA; V: TRBV20-1; J: TRBJ2-5; size: many; DNA: TGCAGTGCCAAATCCTCCACTAGAGAGCCCCAGTACTTC; CDR3: CSAKSSTREPQYF
D: NA; V: TRBV7-2; J: TRBJ2-2; size: few; DNA: TGTGCCAGCAGCCAACGGACTATGAACACCGGGGAGCTGTTTTTT; CDR3: CASSQRTMNTGELFF
D: TRBD2; V: TRBV6-1; J: TRBJ2-1; size: NA; DNA: TGTGCCAGCAGTGTCAGCGGGAGATACAATGAGCAGTTCTTC; CDR3: CASSVSGRYNEQFF
D: TRBD2; V: TRBV18; J: TRBJ2-1; size: many; DNA: TGTGCCAGCTCACCCTTCGCCGGGACTAGCGGCATAAATGAGCAGTTCTTC; CDR3: CASSPFAGTSGINEQFF
D: NA; V: TRBV27; J: TRBJ2-5; size: many; DNA: TGTGCCAGCAGCTTTAGTGGCGGTGAGACCCAGTACTTC; CDR3: CASSFSGGETQYF
D: NA; V: TRBV12-3/TRBV12-4; J: TRBJ1-5; size: NA; DNA: TGTGCCAGCAGTCTCCCTGGGAGATATAGCAATCAGCCCCAGCATTTT; CDR3: CASSLPGRYSNQPQHF
D: NA; V: TRBV4-1; J: TRBJ2-7; size: few; DNA: TGCGCCAGCAGCCTCATGGGGGCCTACGAGCAGTACTTC; CDR3: CASSLMGAYEQYF
D: NA; V: TRBV4-1; J: TRBJ2-7; size: many; DNA: TGCGCCAGCAGCCAAGGTTTTGGACGCAGGTCCTACGAGCAGTACTTC; CDR3: CASSQGFGRRSYEQYF
D: TRBD1; V: TRBV12-3/TRBV12-4; J: TRBJ2-3; size: many; DNA: TGTGCCAGCAGTTTCGGGACAGCTAGCACAGATACGCAGTATTTT; CDR3: CASSFGTASTDTQYF
D: TRBD2; V: TRBV3-1; J: TRBJ2-5; size: NA; DNA: TGTGCCAGCAGCACCCGCGGGGGGGCATGGGAGACCCAGTACTTC; CDR3: CASSTRGGAWETQYF
D: TRBD2; V: TRBV20-1; J: TRBJ2-1; size: many; DNA: TGCAGTGCCCGACTAGCGGGATCCTACAATGAGCAGTTCTTC; CDR3: CSARLAGSYNEQFF
D: NA; V: TRBV5-1; J: TRBJ1-3; size: NA; DNA: TGCGCCAGCAGCTTGGTCGGCAGTCGGTCTGGAAACACCATATATTTT; CDR3: CASSLVGSRSGNTIYF
D: NA; V: TRBV12-3/TRBV12-4; J: TRBJ2-7; size: few; DNA: TGTGCCAGCAGTTTTCCCACTACGTTCGAGCAGTACTTC; CDR3: CASSFPTTFEQYF
D: NA; V: TRBV30; J: TRBJ2-7; size: many; DNA: TGTGCCTGGGGCCTGGGACGGATTGCCTACGAGCAGTACTTC; CDR3: CAWGLGRIAYEQYF
D: TRBD1; V: TRBV5-5; J: TRBJ1-4; size: many; DNA: TGTGCCAGCGGGACAGGGGTCGCAACTAATGAAAAACTGTTTTTT; CDR3: CASGTGVATNEKLFF
D: NA; V: TRBV12-3/TRBV12-4; J: TRBJ2-2; size: many; DNA: TGTGCCAGCAGTTTAGCGCGGGCCGACTCGAACACCGGGGAGCTGTTTTTT; CDR3: CASSLARADSNTGELFF
D: NA; V: TRBV24-1; J: TRBJ2-1; size: NA; DNA: TGTGCCACCAGTGCCCATGGCGAGGGACTGGGTGAGCAGTTCTTC; CDR3: CATSAHGEGLGEQFF
D: TRBD2; V: TRBV3-1; J: TRBJ2-5; size: NA; DNA: TGTGCCAGCAGCCAAGTTGCTACGGCTAGCGGGAGATGGGGCCAAGAGACCCAGTACTTC; CDR3: CASSQVATASGRWGQETQYF
D: TRBD2; V: TRBV7-9; J: TRBJ2-1; size: many; DNA: TGTGCCAGCAGCTCGGGACTAGGCTTCTACAATGAGCAGTTCTTC; CDR3: CASSSGLGFYNEQFF
D: NA; V: TRBV18; J: TRBJ1-3; size: many; DNA: TGTGCCAGTCGTTATGGGTCCTCTGGAAACACCATATATTTT; CDR3: CASRYGSSGNTIYF